Listed below are T cell receptor beta chains from one sample, sequenced in a study of shared clonotypes between healthy human individuals. Clones were read by immunoSEQ multiplex PCR, and TCRdb kept only the in-frame ones, dropping some. Here the sample spans a few million clones, 93% being singletons. The sequenced sample consisted of naive CD4+ T cells from PBMCs. These TCRs come from a man younger than 35 in good health. Some clones in this sample may be carry-over from other donors' samples. Each CDR3 is given with its conserved first and last residue. Clone size is shown for a subset of rows, as once, few, many or a class of expanded clone.

abundance,j_gene,v_gene,CDR3aa
NA,TRBJ1-4,TRBV27,CASSLQGVGEKLFF
NA,TRBJ2-2,TRBV2,CASTPETGYELFF
NA,TRBJ1-2,TRBV7-8,CASSPGRVAYGYTF
NA,TRBJ2-7,TRBV19,CASSPRGSAPYEQYF
once,TRBJ2-1,TRBV4-2,CASSQVLLLNEQFF
NA,TRBJ1-2,TRBV7-3,CASSSRTGNYGYTF
NA,TRBJ2-1,TRBV28,CASTRTSGKTNEQFF
NA,TRBJ1-1,TRBV10-1,CASSNQANTEAFF
few,TRBJ1-1,TRBV20-1,CSALRGTEAFF
once,TRBJ2-6,TRBV4-1,CASSQEGSGANVLTF
NA,TRBJ2-3,TRBV15,CATSSQDEDTQYF
NA,TRBJ2-7,TRBV6-4,CASSAVPLGEQYF
NA,TRBJ2-7,TRBV5-1,CASSLGERGYEQYF
NA,TRBJ1-4,TRBV7-2,CASSFDRGEEKLFF
NA,TRBJ2-1,TRBV12-1,CASSFGTSAAEQFF
NA,TRBJ1-5,TRBV10-3,CAISENRDGNQPQHF
NA,TRBJ2-5,TRBV5-1,CASSTLYRETQYF
NA,TRBJ1-1,TRBV6-5,CASSYLGGTEAFF
NA,TRBJ2-5,TRBV5-1,CASSLGLAFVETQYF
NA,TRBJ1-4,TRBV28,CASSLPSAGGTEKLFF
NA,TRBJ2-7,TRBV20-1,CSLSDSYEQYF
NA,TRBJ2-7,TRBV6-5,CASSRGSGSYEQYF
NA,TRBJ1-5,TRBV6-6,CASSYRQGSQPQHF
NA,TRBJ2-7,TRBV6-6,CASTRGTGAYEQYF
NA,TRBJ2-7,TRBV30,CAHIKKSGTVAYEQYF
NA,TRBJ2-3,TRBV7-2,CASRLRLAGGDTQYF
NA,TRBJ2-1,TRBV4-1,CASSQGQTYNEQFF
NA,TRBJ2-1,TRBV9,CASSAPGLAVAGEQFF
NA,TRBJ1-2,TRBV5-6,CASYSLDSYGYTF
NA,TRBJ2-5,TRBV28,CASSRTSGRTQYF
NA,TRBJ2-1,TRBV5-1,CASSLIVSGGSWSSYNEQFF
NA,TRBJ2-3,TRBV5-1,CASGASGSQDTQYF
NA,NA,TRBV29-1,CSGRDIFYEQYF
NA,TRBJ2-2,TRBV5-1,CASSLDPPMGTGELFF
NA,TRBJ1-2,TRBV7-2,CASSLNRQRDGYTF